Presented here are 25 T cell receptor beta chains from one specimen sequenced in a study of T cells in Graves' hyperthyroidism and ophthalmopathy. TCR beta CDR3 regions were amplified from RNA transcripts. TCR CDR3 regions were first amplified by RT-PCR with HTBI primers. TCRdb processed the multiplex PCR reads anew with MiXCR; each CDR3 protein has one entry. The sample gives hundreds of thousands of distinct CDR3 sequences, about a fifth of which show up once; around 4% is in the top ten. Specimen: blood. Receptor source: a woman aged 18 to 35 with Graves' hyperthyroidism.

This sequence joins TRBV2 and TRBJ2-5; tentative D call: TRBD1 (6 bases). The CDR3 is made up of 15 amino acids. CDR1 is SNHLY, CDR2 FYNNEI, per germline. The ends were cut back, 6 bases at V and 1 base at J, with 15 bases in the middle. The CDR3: CASRLDRNSQETQYF. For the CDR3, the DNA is TGTGCCAGCAGACTTGACAGGAATAGCCAAGAGACCCAGTACTTC.

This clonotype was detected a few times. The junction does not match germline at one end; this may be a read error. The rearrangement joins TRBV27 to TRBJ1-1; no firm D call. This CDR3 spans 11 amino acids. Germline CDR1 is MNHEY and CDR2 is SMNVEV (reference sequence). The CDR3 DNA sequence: TGTGCCAGTGGACTTTCCCCTGAAGCTTCCTTT. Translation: CASGLSPEASF.

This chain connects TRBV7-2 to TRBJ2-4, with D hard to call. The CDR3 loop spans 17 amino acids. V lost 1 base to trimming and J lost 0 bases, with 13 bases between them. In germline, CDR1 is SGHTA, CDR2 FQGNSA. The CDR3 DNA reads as TGTGCCAGCAGCTTAGTGGCGGCCTATATAGCCAAAAACATTCAGTACTTC. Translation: CASSLVAAYIAKNIQYF.

The CDR3 region has the DNA TGCGCCAGCAGCTTCAACGTCGGCAGGGCCATTGGCGAGCAGTACTTC. This sequence encodes CASSFNVGRAIGEQYF. The rearrangement uses TRBV5-1 and TRBJ2-7, with D possibly TRBD1 on 5 matching bases. Germline V gene data show CDR1 as SGHRS and CDR2 as YFSETQ. V lost 2 bases and J 6 bases, leaving 21 bases between the germline ends. CDR3 length: 16 residues.

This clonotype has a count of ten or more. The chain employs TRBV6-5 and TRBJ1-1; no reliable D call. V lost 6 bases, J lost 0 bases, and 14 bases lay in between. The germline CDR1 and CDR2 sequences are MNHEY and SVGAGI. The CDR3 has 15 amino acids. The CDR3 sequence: CASRLRSQLNTEAFF. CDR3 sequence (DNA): TGTGCCAGCAGACTGAGGAGCCAGCTGAACACTGAAGCTTTCTTT.

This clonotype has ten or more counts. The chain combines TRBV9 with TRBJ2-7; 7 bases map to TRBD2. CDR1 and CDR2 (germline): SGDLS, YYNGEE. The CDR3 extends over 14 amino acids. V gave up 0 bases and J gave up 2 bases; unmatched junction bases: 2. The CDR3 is CASSVDSGPYEQYF. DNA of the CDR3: TGTGCCAGCAGCGTAGATAGCGGGCCCTACGAGCAGTACTTC.

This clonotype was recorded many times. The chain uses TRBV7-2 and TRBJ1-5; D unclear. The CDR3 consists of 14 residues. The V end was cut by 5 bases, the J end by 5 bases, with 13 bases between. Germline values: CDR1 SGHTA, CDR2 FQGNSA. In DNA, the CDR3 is TGTGCCAGCAGCCGCCTCGGGTTAGATCAGCCCCAGCATTTT. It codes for CASSRLGLDQPQHF. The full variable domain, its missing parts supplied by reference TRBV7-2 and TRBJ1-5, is GAGVSQSPSNKVTEKGKDVELRCDPISGHTALYWYRQSLGQGLEFLIYFQGNSAPDKSGLPSDRFSAERTGGSVSTLTIQRTQQEDSAVYLCASSRLGLDQPQHFGDGTRLSIL.

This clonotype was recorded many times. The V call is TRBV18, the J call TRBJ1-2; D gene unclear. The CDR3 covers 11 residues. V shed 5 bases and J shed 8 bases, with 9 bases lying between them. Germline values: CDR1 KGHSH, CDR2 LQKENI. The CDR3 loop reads CASSISGGYTF. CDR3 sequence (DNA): TGTGCCAGCTCAATTAGTGGGGGCTACACCTTC. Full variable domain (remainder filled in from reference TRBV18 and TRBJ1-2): NAGVMQNPRHLVRRRGQEARLRCSPMKGHSHVYWYRQLPEEGLKFMVYLQKENIIDESGMPKERFSAEFPKEGPSILRIQQVVRGDSAAYFCASSISGGYTFGSGTRLTVV.

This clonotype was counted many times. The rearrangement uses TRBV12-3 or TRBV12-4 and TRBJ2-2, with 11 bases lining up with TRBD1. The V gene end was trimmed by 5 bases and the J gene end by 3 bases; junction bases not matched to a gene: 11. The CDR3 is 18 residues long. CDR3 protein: CASSDGTGGFGDTGELFF. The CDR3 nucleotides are TGTGCCAGCAGTGACGGGACAGGGGGATTTGGTGACACCGGGGAGCTGTTTTTT.

The CDR3 nucleotides read TGTGCCAGCACCCCTAGGCTAGCGGCGAACACCGGGGAGCTGTTTTTT. It encodes CASTPRLAANTGELFF. J is TRBJ2-2 and V is TRBV11-2, with 7 bases fitting TRBD2. V lost 7 bases to trimming and J lost 0 bases; unmatched junction nucleotides: 8. Germline CDR1 is SGHAT and CDR2 is FQNNGV. The CDR3 has 16 amino acids.

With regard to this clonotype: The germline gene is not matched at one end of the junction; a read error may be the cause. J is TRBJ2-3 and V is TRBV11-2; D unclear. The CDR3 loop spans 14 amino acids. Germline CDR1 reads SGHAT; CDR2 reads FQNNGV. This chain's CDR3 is CASSLDFSTDTQYF. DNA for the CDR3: TGTGCCAGCAGTTTAGACTTTAGCACAGATACGCAGTATTTT.

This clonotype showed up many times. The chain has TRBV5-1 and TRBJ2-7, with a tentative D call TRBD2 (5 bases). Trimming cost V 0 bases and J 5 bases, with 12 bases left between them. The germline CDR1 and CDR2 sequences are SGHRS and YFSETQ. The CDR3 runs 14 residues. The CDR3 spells CASSLGSLEDEQYF. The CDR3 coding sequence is TGCGCCAGCAGCTTGGGGTCTTTGGAGGACGAGCAGTACTTC.

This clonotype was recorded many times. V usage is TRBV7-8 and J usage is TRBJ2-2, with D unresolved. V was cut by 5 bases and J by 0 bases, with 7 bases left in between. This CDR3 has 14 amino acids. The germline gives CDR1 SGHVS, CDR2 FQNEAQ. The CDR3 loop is CASSQFANTGELFF. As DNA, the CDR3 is TGTGCCAGCAGCCAGTTCGCGAACACCGGGGAGCTGTTTTTT.

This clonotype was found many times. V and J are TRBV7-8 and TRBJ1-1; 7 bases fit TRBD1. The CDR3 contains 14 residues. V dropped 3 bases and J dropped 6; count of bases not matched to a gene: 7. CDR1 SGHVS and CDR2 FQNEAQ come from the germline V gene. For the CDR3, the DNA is TGTGCCAGCAGCTTGACAGGGCGTCGCTCTGAAGCTTTCTTT. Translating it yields CASSLTGRRSEAFF. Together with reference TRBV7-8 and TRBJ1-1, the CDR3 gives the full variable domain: GAGVSQSPRYKVAKRGQDVALRCDPISGHVSLFWYQQALGQGPEFLTYFQNEAQLDKSGLPSDRFFAERPEGSVSTLKIQRTQQEDSAVYLCASSLTGRRSEAFFGQGTRLTVV.

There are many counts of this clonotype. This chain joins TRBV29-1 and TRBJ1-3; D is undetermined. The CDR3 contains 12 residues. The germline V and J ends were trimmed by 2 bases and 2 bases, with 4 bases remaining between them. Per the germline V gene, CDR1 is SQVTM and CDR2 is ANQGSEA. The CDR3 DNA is TGCAGCGTTGAAAACCCTGGAAACACCATATATTTT. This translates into CSVENPGNTIYF.

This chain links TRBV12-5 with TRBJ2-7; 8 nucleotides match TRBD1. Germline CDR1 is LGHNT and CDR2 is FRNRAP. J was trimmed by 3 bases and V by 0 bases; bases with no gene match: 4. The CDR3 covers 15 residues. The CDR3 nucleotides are TGTGCTAGTGGTTTGGTCGGACAGGGCGGCTACGAGCAGTACTTC. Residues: CASGLVGQGGYEQYF.

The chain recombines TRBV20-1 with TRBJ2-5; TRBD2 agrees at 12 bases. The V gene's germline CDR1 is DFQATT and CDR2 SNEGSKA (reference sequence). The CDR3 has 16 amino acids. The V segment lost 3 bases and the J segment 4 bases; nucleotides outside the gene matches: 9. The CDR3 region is CSASPFLAGGLETQYF. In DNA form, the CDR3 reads TGCAGTGCTAGTCCATTCCTAGCGGGGGGGTTAGAGACCCAGTACTTC.

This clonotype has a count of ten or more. CDR3 protein: CASSSVAHEAFF. In DNA, the CDR3 is TGTGCCAGCAGCTCGGTCGCACACGAAGCTTTCTTT. V and J are TRBV7-2 and TRBJ1-1, with D uncertain. Germline-derived CDR1 and CDR2 are SGHTA and FQGNSA. CDR3 length equals 12 residues. V shed 4 bases and J shed 8 bases, with 11 bases lying between them. Drawing the rest from reference TRBV7-2 and TRBJ1-1, the complete variable domain is GAGVSQSPSNKVTEKGKDVELRCDPISGHTALYWYRQSLGQGLEFLIYFQGNSAPDKSGLPSDRFSAERTGGSVSTLTIQRTQQEDSAVYLCASSSVAHEAFFGQGTRLTVV.

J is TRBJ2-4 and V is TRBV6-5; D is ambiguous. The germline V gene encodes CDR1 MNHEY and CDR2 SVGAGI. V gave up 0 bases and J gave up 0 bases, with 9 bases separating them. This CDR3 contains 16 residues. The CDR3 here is CASSYSRALAKNIQYF. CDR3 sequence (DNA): TGTGCCAGCAGTTACTCCCGGGCTCTAGCCAAAAACATTCAGTACTTC.

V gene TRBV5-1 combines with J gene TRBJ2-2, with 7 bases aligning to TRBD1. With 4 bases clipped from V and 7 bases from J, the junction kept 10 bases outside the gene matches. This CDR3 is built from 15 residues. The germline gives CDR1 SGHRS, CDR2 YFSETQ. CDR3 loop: CASSPRDRLGGELFF. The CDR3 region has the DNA TGCGCCAGCAGCCCCCGGGACAGACTTGGCGGGGAGCTGTTTTTT.

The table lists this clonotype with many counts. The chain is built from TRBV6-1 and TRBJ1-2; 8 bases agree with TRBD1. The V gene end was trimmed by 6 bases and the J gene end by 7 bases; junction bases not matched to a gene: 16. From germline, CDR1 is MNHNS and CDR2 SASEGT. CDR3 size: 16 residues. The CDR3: CASSAGQEIPQRGYTF. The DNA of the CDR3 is TGTGCCAGCAGCGCGGGACAGGAGATACCTCAGCGTGGCTACACCTTC.

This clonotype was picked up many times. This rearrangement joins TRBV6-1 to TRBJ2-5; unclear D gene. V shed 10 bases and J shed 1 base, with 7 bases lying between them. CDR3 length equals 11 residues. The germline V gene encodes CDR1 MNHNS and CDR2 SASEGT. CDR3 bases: TGTGCCAACCCGCCCCAAGAGACCCAGTACTTC. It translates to CANPPQETQYF.

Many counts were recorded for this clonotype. The CDR3 sequence is CSARDSSPYEQYF. CDR3 DNA sequence: TGCAGTGCTAGAGATAGCAGCCCCTACGAGCAGTACTTC. V and J are TRBV20-1 and TRBJ2-7; D is uncertain. The V end lost 0 bases, the J end lost 2 bases, and 8 bases lay between the germline ends. The CDR3 has 13 amino acids. Germline CDR1 DFQATT, CDR2 SNEGSKA (reference sequence).

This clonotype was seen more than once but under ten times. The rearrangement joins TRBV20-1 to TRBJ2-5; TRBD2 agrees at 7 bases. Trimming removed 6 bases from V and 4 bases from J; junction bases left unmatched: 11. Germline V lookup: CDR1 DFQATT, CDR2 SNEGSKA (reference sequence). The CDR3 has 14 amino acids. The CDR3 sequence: CSADKRGDTETQYF. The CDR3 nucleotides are TGCAGTGCGGACAAACGGGGGGATACAGAGACCCAGTACTTC.

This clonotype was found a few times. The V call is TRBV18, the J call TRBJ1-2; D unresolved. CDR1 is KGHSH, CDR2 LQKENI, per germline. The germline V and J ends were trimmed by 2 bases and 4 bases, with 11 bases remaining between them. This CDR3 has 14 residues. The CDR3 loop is CASSPGVSGYGYTF. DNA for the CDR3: TGTGCCAGCTCACCAGGGGTATCGGGCTATGGCTACACCTTC.